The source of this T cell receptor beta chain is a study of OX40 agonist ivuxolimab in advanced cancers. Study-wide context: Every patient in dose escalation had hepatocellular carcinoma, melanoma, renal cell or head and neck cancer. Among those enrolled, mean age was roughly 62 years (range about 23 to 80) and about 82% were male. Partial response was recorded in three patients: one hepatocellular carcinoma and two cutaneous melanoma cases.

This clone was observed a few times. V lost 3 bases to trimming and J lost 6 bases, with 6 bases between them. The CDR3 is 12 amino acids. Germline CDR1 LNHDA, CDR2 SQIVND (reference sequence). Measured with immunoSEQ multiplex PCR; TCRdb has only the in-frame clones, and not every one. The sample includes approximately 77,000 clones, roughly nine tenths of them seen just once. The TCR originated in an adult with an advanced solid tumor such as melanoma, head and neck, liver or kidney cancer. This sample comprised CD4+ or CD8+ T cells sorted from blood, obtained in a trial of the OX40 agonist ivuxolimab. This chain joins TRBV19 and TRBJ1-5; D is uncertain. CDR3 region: CASSMLGQPQHF. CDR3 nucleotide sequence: TGTGCCAGTAGTATGTTGGGTCAGCCCCAGCATTTT. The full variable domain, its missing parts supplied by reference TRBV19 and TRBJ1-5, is DGGITQSPKYLFRKEGQNVTLSCEQNLNHDAMYWYRQDPGQGLRLIYYSQIVNDFQKGDIAEGYSVSREKKESFPLTVTSAQKNPTAFYLCASSMLGQPQHFGDGTRLSIL.